This TCR beta chain was recorded in a study of blood T cell repertoires in COVID-19. Study-wide context: Sites in the United States, Italy and Spain provided acute and convalescent COVID-19 samples.

Germline CDR1 is SQVTM and CDR2 is ANQGSEA. The CDR3 covers 12 residues. V was shortened by 4 bases and J by 3 bases, with 7 bases between the two germline ends. Original processing notes: Amplifying reference gene primers gave estimates of nucleated cell counts. Measured with immunoSEQ multiplex PCR; TCRdb has only the in-frame clones, and not every one. From that table come the V and J calls and clone size; the DNA was used to work out D and trimming. The sample records approximately 300,000 clones, over 75% being singletons. One Seattle source followed patients from active infection through their disease course.

This TCR came from a woman between 25 and 40 years old with COVID-19, enrolled during active disease. The chain has TRBV29-1 and TRBJ2-1; D might be TRBD1 (6 bases). Sequenced sample: peripheral blood. The CDR3 spells CSVGQDYNEQFF. Written as DNA, the CDR3 is TGCAGCGTTGGACAGGACTACAATGAGCAGTTCTTC.